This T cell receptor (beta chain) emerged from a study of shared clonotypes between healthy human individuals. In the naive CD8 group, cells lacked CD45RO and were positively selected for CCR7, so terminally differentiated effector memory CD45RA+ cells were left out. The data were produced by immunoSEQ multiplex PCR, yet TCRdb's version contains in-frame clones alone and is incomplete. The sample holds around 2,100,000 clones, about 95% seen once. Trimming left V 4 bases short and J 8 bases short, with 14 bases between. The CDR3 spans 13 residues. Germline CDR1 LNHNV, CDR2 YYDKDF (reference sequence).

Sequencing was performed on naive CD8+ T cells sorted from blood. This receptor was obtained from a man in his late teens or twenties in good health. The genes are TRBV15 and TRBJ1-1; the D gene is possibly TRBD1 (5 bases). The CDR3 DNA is TGTGCCACCAGCACCGGGACGGCCCCCGAAGCTTTCTTT. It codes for CATSTGTAPEAFF.